This record concerns one TCR beta chain sequence. Its binding antigen is unknown. No much larger clonotype is one base removed from it; base qualities were not supplied. The data stem from a study of T cell responses to AZD1222 COVID-19 vaccine (TCRdb year 2021). In the study overall: AZD1222 recipients given second doses at about 4 weeks or at about 12 weeks were pooled, since spike-specific TCR depth and breadth were not found to differ between the two schedules. TCR sequencing was performed for 230 to 250 trial participants, of whom about 200 were given two doses of AZD1222 and some 25 were given two doses of MenACWY control vaccine. Trial participants were enrolled into age subgroups of 18-55, 56-69 and 70-plus years, which contained 148, 28 and 57 TCR-sequenced participants, respectively.

CDR1 and CDR2 were assigned from the germline V gene as ENHRY and SYGVKD. Inclusive of the bounding cysteine and phenylalanine, the CDR3 is 15 residues long. Left in the record is the CDR3 DNA by itself, 45 bases read in frame from the first base. V is cut back by 6 bases and J by 2 bases, with 6 bases in the junction unmatched. The CDR3 regions of human TCRbeta chains were analyzed by immunosequencing. In the paper's pipeline: TCRs in the repertoires were matched against a reference library of SARS-CoV-2-specific TCRs that had been generated with the MIRA antigen-specificity platform. Breadth was defined as the fraction of unique TCRs that were SARS-CoV-2-associated. Depth was defined as the fraction of total T cells that were SARS-CoV-2-associated. Using the MIRA data, each spike-specific TCR was mapped to the spike region that the TCR reacts to and placed in a CD4 or CD8 class. Log10-transformed breadth and depth values were compared by one-way ANOVA with Sidak's multiple comparisons tests. TCRdb obtained this table from immuneACCESS and retained in-frame rearrangements with V and J assigned. These tables miss some clones; where compared with another copy, unresolved V genes account for less than half of the shortfall, and the remainder is unexplained. D and trimming were read from the DNA, whereas the V and J calls and clone size are those reported in that table. This sample is represented by 75,000 to 100,000 clones; roughly 90% of them were singletons. Under 30% of the sample comes from the top ten.

General conclusions and limits of the study: Participants were mostly white British and included more females than males, and it was suggested by the authors that clonal diversity may have been underestimated. Reportedly, close to half of the unique spike-specific TCRs recognized epitopes lying outside the regions that are mutated in the B.1.351 and B.1.1.7 variants. CD4 TCRs associated with the vaccine covered the entire spike protein, and the dominant responses were in regions 160-218 and 743-854. Because no day 14 peak-response samples were available, repertoires were characterized only after the peak T cell response. After two AZD1222 doses, both the breadth and the depth of spike-specific TCRs were significantly higher than at day 0 and than in MenACWY recipients. Conclusions about previously exposed vaccinees were limited because only a handful of AZD1222 recipients were SARS-CoV-2 seropositive at baseline. In the small 56-69-year group, the increase in depth fell short of significance, most likely because of low power.

The sample's time point label, decoded: baseline before first vaccination. Vaccinee samples were obtained from the UK trials COV001 and COV002, which included a single-blind randomized controlled phase 2/3 trial of AZD1222 (ChAdOx1 nCoV-19) in healthy adults. For TCRbeta chain sequencing, PBMC samples were collected from trial participants at day 0 and at day 28 after the second dose. The receptor was isolated from an adult in good health. The sequenced sample was peripheral blood, obtained on day 0 of AZD1222 vaccination. The V and J segments used are TRBV10-3 and TRBJ2-7; 11 bases in between match TRBD2. CDR3 protein: CAIRPTSGSTYEQYF. The nucleotide sequence reads as follows: TGTGCCATCAGGCCTACTAGCGGGAGCACCTACGAGCAGTACTTC.